This entry is about one T cell receptor beta chain. Its antigen is as yet unknown. The data derive from a study of T cell repertoires in cytomegalovirus infection. Overall study: Signatures in public TCR beta sequences pointed to both CMV infection and matching HLA type. Study-wide results and caveats: The cumulative frequency of public TCR beta families identified carriers of CMV plus the relevant HLA. Clonotypes of TCR beta that were HLA-C-restricted and CMV-specific dominated the ex vivo response.

The CDR3 consists of 13 residues. Germline values: CDR1 DFQATT, CDR2 SNEGSKA (reference sequence). After removal of 6 bases from V and 1 base from J, the junction contained 0 bases not matched to a gene. One entry per CDR3 protein results from TCRdb running MiXCR on the reads. Among 250,000 to 300,000 distinct CDR3 sequences, roughly 15% were seen once, and the ten largest hold roughly 8.7%. The gene calls are TRBV20-1 and TRBJ2-7, with 13 bases identical to TRBD2. The sample consisted of PBMCs. This sequence was found in a human donor in good health (CMV status not recorded). Some clones in this sample may be carry-over from other donors' samples. The CDR3 sequence is CSAGLAGSYEQYF. The DNA for the CDR3 is TGCAGTGCGGGACTAGCGGGATCCTACGAGCAGTACTTC.